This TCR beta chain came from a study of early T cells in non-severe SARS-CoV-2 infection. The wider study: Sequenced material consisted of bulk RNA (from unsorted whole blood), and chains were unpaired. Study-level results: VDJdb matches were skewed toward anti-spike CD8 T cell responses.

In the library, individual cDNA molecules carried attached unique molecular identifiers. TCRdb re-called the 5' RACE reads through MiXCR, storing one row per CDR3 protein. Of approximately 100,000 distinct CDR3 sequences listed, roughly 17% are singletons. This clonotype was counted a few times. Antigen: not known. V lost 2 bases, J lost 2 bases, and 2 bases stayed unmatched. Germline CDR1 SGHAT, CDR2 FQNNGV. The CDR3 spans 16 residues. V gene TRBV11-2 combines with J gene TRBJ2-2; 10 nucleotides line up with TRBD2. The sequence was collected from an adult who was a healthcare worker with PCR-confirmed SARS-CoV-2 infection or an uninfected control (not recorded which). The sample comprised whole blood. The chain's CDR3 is CASSLILAGNTGELFF. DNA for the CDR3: TGTGCCAGCAGCTTAATACTAGCGGGAAACACCGGGGAGCTGTTTTTT.